This T cell receptor beta chain was found in a study of vaccination and CD4 T cells after COVID-19. A remark on this clonotype: The antigen is not known.

CDR3 length equals 13 residues. Trimming left V 2 bases short and J 5 bases short, with 7 bases between. From germline, CDR1 is SGHTA and CDR2 FQGNSA. An Oncomine TCR Beta short-read assay was used to sequence the DNA from cultured CD4+ T cells. It was cultured CD4+ T cells from which genomic DNA was extracted. TCRdb reprocessed the PCR reads with MiXCR, giving one entry per CDR3 protein. This table holds approximately 11,000 distinct CDR3 sequences, about two fifths found once. Treatment indicated: roughly 10-day PBMC culture with coronavirus spike peptide pools or control peptides (ViraFEST assay). Those CD4+ T cells from the unexposed donor predate the COVID-19 pandemic (2011-2018).

Source material: CD4+ T cells from blood, cultured in vitro. The chain employs TRBV7-2 and TRBJ1-5; no clear D gene. The receptor comes from a human donor in good health. CDR3 nucleotides: TGTGCCAGCAGCTTAACCTGGGATCAGCCCCAGCATTTT. Amino acids: CASSLTWDQPQHF.